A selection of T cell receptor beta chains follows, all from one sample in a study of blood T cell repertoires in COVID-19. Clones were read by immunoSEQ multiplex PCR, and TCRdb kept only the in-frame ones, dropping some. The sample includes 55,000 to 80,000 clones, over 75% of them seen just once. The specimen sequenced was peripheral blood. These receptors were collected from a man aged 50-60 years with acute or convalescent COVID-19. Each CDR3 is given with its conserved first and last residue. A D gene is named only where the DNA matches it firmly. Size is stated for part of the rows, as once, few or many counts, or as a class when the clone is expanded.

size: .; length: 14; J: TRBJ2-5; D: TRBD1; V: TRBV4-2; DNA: TGTGCCAGCAGCGCAGGGGGATCCCAAGAGACCCAGTACTTC; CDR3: CASSAGGSQETQYF
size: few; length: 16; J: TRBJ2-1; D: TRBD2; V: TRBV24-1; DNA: TGTGCCACCAGTGATCAGCCGGGACTACTATACAATGAGCAGTTCTTC; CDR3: CATSDQPGLLYNEQFF
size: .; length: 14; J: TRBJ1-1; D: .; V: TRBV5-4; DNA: TGTGCCAGCAGCTTTACCTATGGGCAGGGGGAAGCTTTCTTT; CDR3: CASSFTYGQGEAFF
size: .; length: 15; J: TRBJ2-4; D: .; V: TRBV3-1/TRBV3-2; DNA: TGTGCCAGCAGCCTACTAGGACTAGCCAAAAACATTCAGTACTTC; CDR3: CASSLLGLAKNIQYF
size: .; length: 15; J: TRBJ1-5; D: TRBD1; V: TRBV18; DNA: TGTGCCAGCTCACATTCGACAGGGAGCAATCAGCCCCAGCATTTT; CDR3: CASSHSTGSNQPQHF
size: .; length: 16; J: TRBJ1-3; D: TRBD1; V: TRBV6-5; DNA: TGTGCCAGCAGTTACTCGGACAGGCGCTCTGGAAACACCATATATTTT; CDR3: CASSYSDRRSGNTIYF
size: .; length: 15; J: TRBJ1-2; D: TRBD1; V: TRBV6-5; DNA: TGTGCCAGCAGCCCCCGACAGGGGGCCCGATATGGCTACACCTTC; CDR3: CASSPRQGARYGYTF
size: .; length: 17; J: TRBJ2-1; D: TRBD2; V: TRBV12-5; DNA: TGTGCTAGTGACCCGCCGGCAGGACTAGCGGGGTACAATGAGCAGTTCTTC; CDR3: CASDPPAGLAGYNEQFF
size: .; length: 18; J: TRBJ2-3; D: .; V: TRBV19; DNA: TGTGCCAGTAGTATTACAGGGGCCGCAGGGGGGAACACAGATACGCAGTATTTT; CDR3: CASSITGAAGGNTDTQYF
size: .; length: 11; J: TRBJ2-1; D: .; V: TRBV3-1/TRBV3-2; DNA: TGTGCCAGCAGCCACTCCAATGAGCAGTTCTTC; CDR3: CASSHSNEQFF
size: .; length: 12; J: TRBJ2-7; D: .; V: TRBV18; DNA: TGTGCCAGCTCTCCTGGCGGCTACGAGCAGTACTTC; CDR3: CASSPGGYEQYF
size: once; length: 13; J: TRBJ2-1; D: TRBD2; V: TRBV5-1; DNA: TGCGCCAGCAGCTCCGGGGAGGGAAATGAGCAGTTCTTC; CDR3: CASSSGEGNEQFF
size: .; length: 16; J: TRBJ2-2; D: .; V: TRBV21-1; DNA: TGTGCCAGCAGCAAGAGGAGGATACCGAACACCGGGGAGCTGTTTTTT; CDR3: CASSKRRIPNTGELFF
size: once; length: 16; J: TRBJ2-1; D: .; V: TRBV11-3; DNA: TGTGCCAGCAGCTTAGATCGGCGGGAATACGACAATGAGCAGTTCTTC; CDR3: CASSLDRREYDNEQFF
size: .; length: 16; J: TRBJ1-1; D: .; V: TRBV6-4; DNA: TGTGCCAGCAGTGACTCGACGGGGGGCTTGGGCACTGAAGCTTTCTTT; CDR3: CASSDSTGGLGTEAFF
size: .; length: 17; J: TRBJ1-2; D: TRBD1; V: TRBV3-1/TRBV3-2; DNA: TGTGCCAGCAGCCAACCCGGACAGGTCCGGGATAACTATGGCTACACCTTC; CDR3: CASSQPGQVRDNYGYTF
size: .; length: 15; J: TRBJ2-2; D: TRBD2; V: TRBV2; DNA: TGTGCCAGCAGTTTGACTAGCGGGGGTACCGGGGAGCTGTTTTTT; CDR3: CASSLTSGGTGELFF
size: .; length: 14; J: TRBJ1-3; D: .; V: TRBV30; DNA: TGTGCCTGGAAAAACTCCGGGGCTGGAAACACCATATATTTT; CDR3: CAWKNSGAGNTIYF
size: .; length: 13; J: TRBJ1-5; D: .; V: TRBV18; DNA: TGTGCCAGCTCAGCGACGGGGGGTCAGCCCCAGCATTTT; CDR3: CASSATGGQPQHF
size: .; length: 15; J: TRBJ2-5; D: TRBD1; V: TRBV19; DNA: TGTGCCAGTAGTATGACAGGGGGCGCGTCGAAGACCCAGTACTTC; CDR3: CASSMTGGASKTQYF
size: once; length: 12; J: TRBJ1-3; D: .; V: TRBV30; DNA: TGTGCCTGGAGTGTACTTGGAAACACCATATATTTT; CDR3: CAWSVLGNTIYF
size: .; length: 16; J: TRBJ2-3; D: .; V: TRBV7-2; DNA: TGTGCCAGCAGCTTAGCGGGGGCAGGGGTACCAGATACGCAGTATTTT; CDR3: CASSLAGAGVPDTQYF
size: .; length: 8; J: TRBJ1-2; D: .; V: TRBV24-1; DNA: TGTGCCACCATAGGCTACACCTTC; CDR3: CATIGYTF
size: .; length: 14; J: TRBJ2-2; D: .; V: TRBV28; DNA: TGTGCCAGCAGCTCGGGAGAAGGCACCGGGGAGCTGTTTTTT; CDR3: CASSSGEGTGELFF
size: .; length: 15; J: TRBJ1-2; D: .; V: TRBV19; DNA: TGTGCCAGTTCAGGTCAAAGAGGGAGAAAAGGTGGCTACACCTTC; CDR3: CASSGQRGRKGGYTF
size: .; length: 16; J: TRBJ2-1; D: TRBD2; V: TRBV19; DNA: TGTGCCAGTTCCCCGGTGGCGGGAGTCTCCTACAATGAGCAGTTCTTC; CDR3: CASSPVAGVSYNEQFF
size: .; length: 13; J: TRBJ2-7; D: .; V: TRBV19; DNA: TGTGCCAGTAGTATGGACATCCCCTACGAGCAGTACTTC; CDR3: CASSMDIPYEQYF
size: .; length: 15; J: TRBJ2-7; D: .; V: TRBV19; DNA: TGTGCCAGTAGTATTGACACTGGAAAGGCCTACGAGCAGTACTTC; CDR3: CASSIDTGKAYEQYF
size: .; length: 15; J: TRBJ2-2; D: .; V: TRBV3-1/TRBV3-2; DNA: TGTGCCAGCACCCTCGAGGGCGGGATCACCGGGGAGCTGTTTTTT; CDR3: CASTLEGGITGELFF
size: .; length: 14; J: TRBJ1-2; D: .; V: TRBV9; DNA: TGTGCCAGCAGCGTATACCCGGTCCTCTATGGCTACACCTTC; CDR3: CASSVYPVLYGYTF
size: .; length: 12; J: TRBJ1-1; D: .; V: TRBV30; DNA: TGTGCCTGGAGTGTCCGAGGGACTGAAGCTTTCTTT; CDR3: CAWSVRGTEAFF
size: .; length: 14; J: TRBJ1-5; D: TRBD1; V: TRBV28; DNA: TGTGCCACCGCGACAGGACAGGGAGATCAGCCCCAGCATTTT; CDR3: CATATGQGDQPQHF
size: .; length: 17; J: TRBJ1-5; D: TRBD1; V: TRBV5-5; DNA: TGTGCCAGCAGCGCTGGGACAGGTAGTTTTAGCAATCAGCCCCAGCATTTT; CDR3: CASSAGTGSFSNQPQHF
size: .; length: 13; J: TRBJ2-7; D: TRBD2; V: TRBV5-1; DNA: TGCGCCAGCAGCTTGACTAGCGGGTACGAGCAGTACTTC; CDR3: CASSLTSGYEQYF
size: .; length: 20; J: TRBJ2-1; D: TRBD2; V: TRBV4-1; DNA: TGCGCCAGCAGCCAAGAGGCTTCTGGGGGTCGAGCGGGAGTCGAAAATGAGCAGTTCTTC; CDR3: CASSQEASGGRAGVENEQFF
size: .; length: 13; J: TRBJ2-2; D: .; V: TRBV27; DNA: TGTGCCAGCAGTTTCAGGGTTAACGGGGAGCTGTTTTTT; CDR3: CASSFRVNGELFF
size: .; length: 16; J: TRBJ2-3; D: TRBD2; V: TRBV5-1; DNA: TGCGCCAGCAGCTCCCTAGCGGGAGGACCAACAGATACGCAGTATTTT; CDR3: CASSSLAGGPTDTQYF
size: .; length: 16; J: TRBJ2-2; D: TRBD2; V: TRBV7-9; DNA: TGTGCCAGCAGCTTAATTGGCGGGAGGAACACCGGGGAGCTGTTTTTT; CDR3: CASSLIGGRNTGELFF
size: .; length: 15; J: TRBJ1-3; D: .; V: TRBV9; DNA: TGTGCCAGCAGCGTGGTTGGGGGCGCTGGAAACACCATATATTTT; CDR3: CASSVVGGAGNTIYF
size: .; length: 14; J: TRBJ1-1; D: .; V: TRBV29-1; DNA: TGCAGCGTTGAGAGGCGTCAGAGCAACACTGAAGCTTTCTTT; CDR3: CSVERRQSNTEAFF
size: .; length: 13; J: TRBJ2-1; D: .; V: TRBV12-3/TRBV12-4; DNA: TGTGCCAGTGTGGGGAGTAAGGTCAATGAGCAGTTCTTC; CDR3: CASVGSKVNEQFF
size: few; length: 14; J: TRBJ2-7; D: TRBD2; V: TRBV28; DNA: TGTGCCAGCAGTTTACTAGCGGGAGTTTCCCCCCAGTACTTC; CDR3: CASSLLAGVSPQYF
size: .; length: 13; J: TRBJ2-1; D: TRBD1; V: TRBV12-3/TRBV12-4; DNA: TGTGCCAGCAGTTTGAGACAGGGTTATGAGCAGTTCTTC; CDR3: CASSLRQGYEQFF
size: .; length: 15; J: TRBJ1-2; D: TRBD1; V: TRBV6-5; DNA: TGTGCCAGCAGTACCGGGACAGGGGGCTGGGGTGGCTACACCTTC; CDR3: CASSTGTGGWGGYTF
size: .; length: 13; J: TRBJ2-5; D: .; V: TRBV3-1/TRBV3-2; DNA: TGTGCCAGCAGCTGGGGAGACGGGGAGACCCAGTACTTC; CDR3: CASSWGDGETQYF
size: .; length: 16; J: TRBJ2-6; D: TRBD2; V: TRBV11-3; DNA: TGTGCCAGCAGCAAGCGACTAGCGGCTGGGGCCAACGTCCTGACTTTC; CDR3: CASSKRLAAGANVLTF
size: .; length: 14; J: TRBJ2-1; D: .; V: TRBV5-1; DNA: TGCGCCAGCTCGAGGACGACCGGGGACAATGAGCAGTTCTTC; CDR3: CASSRTTGDNEQFF
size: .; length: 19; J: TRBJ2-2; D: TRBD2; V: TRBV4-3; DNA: TGCGCCAGCAGCCAAGGTCCCGCGTGGGCTAGCGGACTATCCGGGGAGCTGTTTTTT; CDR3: CASSQGPAWASGLSGELFF
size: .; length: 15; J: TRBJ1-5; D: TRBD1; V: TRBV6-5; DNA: TGTGCCAGCAGAATAACAGGGGATAGCAATCAGCCCCAGCATTTT; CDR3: CASRITGDSNQPQHF
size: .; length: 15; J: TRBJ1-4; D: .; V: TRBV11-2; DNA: TGTGCCAGCAAGGCCGCAGGGCGGACGTTGGGAAAACTGTTTTTT; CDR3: CASKAAGRTLGKLFF
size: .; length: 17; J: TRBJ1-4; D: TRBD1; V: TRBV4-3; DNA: TGCGCCAGCAGCCAAGATAGTGGGACAGGGGTAGGAGAAAAACTGTTTTTT; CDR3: CASSQDSGTGVGEKLFF
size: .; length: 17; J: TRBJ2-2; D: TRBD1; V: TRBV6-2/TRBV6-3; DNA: TGTGCCAGCAGTTACATTCGCCGACAGGGGAACACCGGGGAGCTGTTTTTT; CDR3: CASSYIRRQGNTGELFF
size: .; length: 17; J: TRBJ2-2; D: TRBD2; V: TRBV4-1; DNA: TGCGCCAGCAGCCAAGGTGCTAGCGGGAGTTCGACCGGGGAGCTGTTTTTT; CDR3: CASSQGASGSSTGELFF
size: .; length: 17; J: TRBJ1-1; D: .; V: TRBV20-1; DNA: TGCAGTGCTAGTCGTGTTATAGGGTACGGGATCCTTGGATGGGTTTTCTTT; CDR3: CSASRVIGYGILGWVFF
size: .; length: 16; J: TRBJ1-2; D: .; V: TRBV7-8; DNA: TGTGCCAGCAGCTTAGCCGCGGGACCGAGCCTGGGTGGCTACACCTTC; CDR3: CASSLAAGPSLGGYTF
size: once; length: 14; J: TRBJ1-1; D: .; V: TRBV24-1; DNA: TGTGCCACCACCCTGGGAGGGTCGGACACTGAAGCTTTCTTT; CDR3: CATTLGGSDTEAFF
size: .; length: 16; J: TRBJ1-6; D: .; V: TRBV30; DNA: TGTGCCTGGAGTGAACGTGGGACACGATATAATTCACCCCTCCACTTT; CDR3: CAWSERGTRYNSPLHF
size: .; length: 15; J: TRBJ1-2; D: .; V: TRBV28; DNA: TGTGCCAGCAGTTACCCTTCCCTGACCCAGAGGGGCTACACCTTC; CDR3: CASSYPSLTQRGYTF
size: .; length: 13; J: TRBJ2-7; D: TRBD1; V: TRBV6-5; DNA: TGTGCCAGCAGTCGGACAGGTAGGAGCGAGCAGTACTTC; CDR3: CASSRTGRSEQYF
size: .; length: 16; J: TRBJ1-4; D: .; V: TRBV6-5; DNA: TGTGCCAGCAGTTACACCGGAGCATCAACTAATGAAAAACTGTTTTTT; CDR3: CASSYTGASTNEKLFF